The TCR beta chain under discussion was sequenced for a study of cytomegalovirus exposure and HLA in healthy donors. This CDR3 is 15 amino acids long. Germline-derived CDR1 and CDR2 are SGHRS and YFSETQ. PCR primers comprised 60 Vbeta and 13 Jbeta primers. TCRdb's copy holds only in-frame clones and misses some; the assay was immunoSEQ multiplex PCR. The sample yields roughly 84,000 clones, 65% to 80% seen once. This chain uses TRBV5-1 with TRBJ2-5; TRBD1 agrees at 10 bases. The end of the DNA is better explained by TRBJ2-7, so the J call may be wrong. What was sequenced was PBMCs. The TCR originated in a human donor in good health. CDR3 amino acids: CASSVRDRGIGEQYF. The CDR3 nucleotides are TGCGCCAGCAGCGTCCGGGACAGGGGTATCGGCGAGCAGTACTTC.